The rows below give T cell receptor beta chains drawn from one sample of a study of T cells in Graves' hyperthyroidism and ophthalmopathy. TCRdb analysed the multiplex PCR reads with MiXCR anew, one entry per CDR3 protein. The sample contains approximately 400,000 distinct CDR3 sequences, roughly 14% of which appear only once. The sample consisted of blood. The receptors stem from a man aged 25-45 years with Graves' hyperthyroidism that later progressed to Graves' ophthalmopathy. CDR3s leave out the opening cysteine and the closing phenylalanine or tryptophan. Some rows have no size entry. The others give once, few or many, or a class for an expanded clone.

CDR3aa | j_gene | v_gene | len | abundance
ASSLERFNEKLF | TRBJ1-4 | TRBV5-6 | 12 | few
ASSPSSGGKDTQY | TRBJ2-3 | TRBV28 | 13 | many
ASRWAYLGIKDTGELF | TRBJ2-2 | TRBV11-2 | 16 | NA
ASSALVRDTQY | TRBJ2-3 | TRBV2 | 11 | many
ASSDLGGSGEQY | TRBJ2-7 | TRBV6-1 | 12 | NA
ASSVGSGAYPDTQY | TRBJ2-3 | TRBV19 | 14 | few
ASSLRQVIGQPQH | TRBJ1-5 | TRBV5-5 | 13 | NA
ASTSTVEAYEQY | TRBJ2-7 | TRBV7-6 | 12 | many
ASSQKTSGGANEQF | TRBJ2-1 | TRBV7-9 | 14 | many
AVSTGMNTEAF | TRBJ1-1 | TRBV19 | 11 | few
ARGPTRQETQY | TRBJ2-5 | TRBV2 | 11 | many
ASSLAGGVTEAF | TRBJ1-1 | TRBV7-6 | 12 | many
ASSLDLGGRSYEQY | TRBJ2-7 | TRBV11-2 | 14 | NA
AWSGLRNQPQH | TRBJ1-5 | TRBV30 | 11 | many
ASSRRSGGARETQY | TRBJ2-5 | TRBV7-9 | 14 | NA
ASSHRRVYGYT | TRBJ1-2 | TRBV6-1 | 11 | NA
ASTPTGGRETQY | TRBJ2-5 | TRBV19 | 12 | NA
ASSFGGGREQY | TRBJ2-7 | TRBV5-1 | 11 | many
ASSIGGTGGQPQH | TRBJ1-5 | TRBV19 | 13 | NA
ASSPLQGSYGYT | TRBJ1-2 | TRBV27 | 12 | many
ATGWVEDEKLF | TRBJ1-4 | TRBV7-9 | 11 | NA
ASSDNLGAEAF | TRBJ1-1 | TRBV6-1 | 11 | many
ASSQDPRRYEQY | TRBJ2-7 | TRBV4-1 | 12 | NA
ASSQERTGTGNQPQH | TRBJ1-5 | TRBV4-1 | 15 | NA
ASSRGAGAVRDTQY | TRBJ2-3 | TRBV5-1 | 14 | few
ASRRTASYGYT | TRBJ1-2 | TRBV6-1 | 11 | many
AWSEGVGENIQY | TRBJ2-4 | TRBV30 | 12 | many
ASSPPGPSSGANVLT | TRBJ2-6 | TRBV7-9 | 15 | few
SARAFMNTEAF | TRBJ1-1 | TRBV20-1 | 11 | many
ASSRTGSSYEQY | TRBJ2-7 | TRBV6-1 | 12 | NA
ASSSRVSYGYT | TRBJ1-2 | TRBV5-1 | 11 | many
ASSRQGHWYQETQY | TRBJ2-5 | TRBV6-1 | 14 | few
SASLTGDRVDSPLH | TRBJ1-6 | TRBV20-1 | 14 | many
AWARQGPETQY | TRBJ2-5 | TRBV30 | 11 | many
ASSFGGGVRSDTQY | TRBJ2-3 | TRBV12-3/TRBV12-4 | 14 | many
ASSDLPRAMGSGNTIY | TRBJ1-3 | TRBV2 | 16 | NA
ASSLTWGVLYGYT | TRBJ1-2 | TRBV3-1 | 13 | NA
ASSPPSGGGQETQY | TRBJ2-5 | TRBV18 | 14 | many
SARPPGTGGNYGYT | TRBJ1-2 | TRBV20-1 | 14 | few
ASGTGLAGVNEQF | TRBJ2-1 | TRBV12-5 | 13 | many
ASSYQGVQGEQY | TRBJ2-7 | TRBV6-5 | 12 | many
ASSSLILANYGYT | TRBJ1-2 | TRBV7-9 | 13 | NA
ASSTRGTSYNEQF | TRBJ2-1 | TRBV27 | 13 | NA
ASSSTLVTDTQY | TRBJ2-3 | TRBV28 | 12 | NA
ASSMMLGPTDTQY | TRBJ2-3 | TRBV28 | 13 | many
ASSKDRAGQPQH | TRBJ1-5 | TRBV12-3/TRBV12-4 | 12 | NA
ATSSQEGTDTQY | TRBJ2-3 | TRBV15 | 12 | NA
ASSQDPLYGYT | TRBJ1-2 | TRBV12-3/TRBV12-4 | 11 | many
ASSSGLAGGRSYEQY | TRBJ2-7 | TRBV4-1 | 15 | NA
ASSVDISASGNTIY | TRBJ1-3 | TRBV9 | 14 | NA
ASSNTDTQY | TRBJ2-3 | TRBV5-1 | 9 | many
ASRSTPLSGNTTY | TRBJ1-3 | TRBV2 | 13 | NA
ASSNPGRGNQPQH | TRBJ1-5 | TRBV28 | 13 | many
SVGDRSGNTIY | TRBJ1-3 | TRBV29-1 | 11 | many